A selection of T cell receptor beta chains follows, all from one sample in a study of cytomegalovirus exposure and HLA in healthy donors. Profiled with immunoSEQ multiplex PCR; TCRdb holds only in-frame clones, not every one. The table lists around 150,000 clones, around 79% of them singletons. Sequenced input: PBMCs. These receptors all come from a woman aged 40-49 years in good health and CMV-seropositive. Both conserved end residues are part of each CDR3. Each record gives: V gene, J gene, clone size, D gene, CDR3 protein, CDR3 DNA. D genes are given only for firm matches. The size of a clone is reported for some rows only, either as once, few or many, or as a class for expanded clones.

v_call: TRBV7-2
j_call: TRBJ2-5
clone_size: .
d_call: TRBD1
cdr3_aa: CASSPRGDRRETQYF
cdr3_nt: TGTGCCAGCAGCCCTAGGGGGGACAGGCGGGAGACCCAGTACTTC

v_call: TRBV1
j_call: TRBJ2-1
clone_size: .
d_call: .
cdr3_aa: CTSSQDRARGESEQFF
cdr3_nt: TGCACCAGCAGCCAAGATAGGGCCAGGGGGGAAAGTGAGCAGTTCTTC

v_call: TRBV7-2
j_call: TRBJ1-3
clone_size: .
d_call: TRBD1
cdr3_aa: CASSPGQGISGNTIYF
cdr3_nt: TGTGCCAGCAGCCCCGGACAGGGGATTTCTGGAAACACCATATATTTT

v_call: TRBV6-5
j_call: TRBJ1-6
clone_size: .
d_call: .
cdr3_aa: CASLDLSGMGSPLHF
cdr3_nt: TGTGCCAGCCTCGATTTGTCGGGGATGGGTTCACCCCTCCACTTT

v_call: TRBV4-1
j_call: TRBJ1-4
clone_size: .
d_call: TRBD1
cdr3_aa: CASSQEETGATNEKLFF
cdr3_nt: TGCGCCAGCAGCCAAGAGGAGACAGGGGCAACTAATGAAAAACTGTTTTTT

v_call: TRBV27
j_call: TRBJ1-2
clone_size: .
d_call: .
cdr3_aa: CASTSFGGRGYGYTF
cdr3_nt: TGTGCCAGCACTTCCTTCGGGGGGCGCGGCTATGGCTACACCTTC

v_call: TRBV4-3
j_call: TRBJ2-7
clone_size: .
d_call: .
cdr3_aa: CASSQSRVDEQYF
cdr3_nt: TGCGCCAGCAGCCAAAGCCGGGTAGACGAGCAGTACTTC

v_call: TRBV6-5
j_call: TRBJ1-5
clone_size: .
d_call: .
cdr3_aa: CASSPSIEVQPQHF
cdr3_nt: TGTGCCAGCAGTCCTTCCATAGAGGTCCAGCCCCAGCATTTT

v_call: TRBV6-1
j_call: TRBJ2-7
clone_size: .
d_call: .
cdr3_aa: CASSEGGRVLDEQYF
cdr3_nt: TGTGCCAGCAGTGAAGGGGGCAGGGTTCTCGACGAGCAGTACTTC

v_call: TRBV23-1
j_call: TRBJ2-5
clone_size: .
d_call: TRBD2
cdr3_aa: CASSHTGLAVQETQYF
cdr3_nt: TGCGCCAGCAGTCATACGGGACTAGCGGTTCAAGAGACCCAGTACTTC

v_call: TRBV28
j_call: TRBJ1-2
clone_size: .
d_call: .
cdr3_aa: CASSLGVRDNYGYTF
cdr3_nt: TGTGCCAGCAGTTTAGGCGTCAGGGATAACTATGGCTACACCTTC

v_call: TRBV7-9
j_call: TRBJ2-2
clone_size: once
d_call: .
cdr3_aa: CASSLLRVVDTGELFF
cdr3_nt: TGTGCCAGCAGCTTACTTCGGGTGGTGGACACCGGGGAGCTGTTTTTT

v_call: TRBV5-1
j_call: TRBJ2-1
clone_size: .
d_call: .
cdr3_aa: CASSLIASYNEQFF
cdr3_nt: TGCGCCAGCAGCTTAATAGCGAGTTACAATGAGCAGTTCTTC

v_call: TRBV7-2
j_call: TRBJ1-1
clone_size: .
d_call: .
cdr3_aa: CASSLGLARGNTEAFF
cdr3_nt: TGTGCCAGCAGCTTAGGACTTGCCAGGGGGAACACTGAAGCTTTCTTT

v_call: TRBV4-3
j_call: TRBJ1-5
clone_size: .
d_call: .
cdr3_aa: CASSQDWDNNQPQHF
cdr3_nt: TGCGCCAGCAGCCAAGATTGGGACAACAATCAGCCCCAGCATTTT

v_call: TRBV18
j_call: TRBJ2-3
clone_size: .
d_call: .
cdr3_aa: CASSPEDTQYF
cdr3_nt: TGTGCCAGCTCACCGGAGGATACGCAGTATTTT

v_call: TRBV5-1
j_call: TRBJ2-3
clone_size: .
d_call: TRBD2
cdr3_aa: CASSWTSGYTDTQYF
cdr3_nt: TGCGCCAGCAGCTGGACTAGCGGTTACACAGATACGCAGTATTTT

v_call: TRBV6-1
j_call: TRBJ2-2
clone_size: .
d_call: TRBD1
cdr3_aa: CASSESPTGGELFF
cdr3_nt: TGTGCCAGCAGTGAAAGCCCGACAGGGGGGGAGCTGTTTTTT

v_call: TRBV6-4
j_call: TRBJ2-1
clone_size: few
d_call: .
cdr3_aa: CASSVATGYGEQFF
cdr3_nt: TGTGCCAGCAGTGTCGCCACAGGGTACGGTGAGCAGTTCTTC

v_call: TRBV28
j_call: TRBJ1-2
clone_size: .
d_call: TRBD1
cdr3_aa: CASSQGQQYGYTF
cdr3_nt: TGTGCCAGCAGCCAGGGACAGCAATATGGCTACACCTTC

v_call: TRBV25-1
j_call: TRBJ2-7
clone_size: .
d_call: TRBD2
cdr3_aa: CASGLAGGGGQYF
cdr3_nt: TGTGCCAGTGGACTAGCGGGAGGTGGGGGGCAGTACTTC

v_call: TRBV27
j_call: TRBJ2-7
clone_size: .
d_call: TRBD1
cdr3_aa: CASSRTGGYEQYF
cdr3_nt: TGTGCCAGCAGTCGGACAGGGGGGTACGAGCAGTACTTC

v_call: TRBV19
j_call: TRBJ1-2
clone_size: .
d_call: TRBD1
cdr3_aa: CASKIRDRENYGYTF
cdr3_nt: TGTGCCAGTAAAATCCGGGACAGGGAAAACTATGGCTACACCTTC

v_call: TRBV7-9
j_call: TRBJ1-2
clone_size: .
d_call: TRBD1
cdr3_aa: CASSLERGHGYTF
cdr3_nt: TGTGCCAGCAGCTTAGAAAGGGGGCATGGCTACACCTTC

v_call: TRBV30
j_call: TRBJ1-5
clone_size: .
d_call: .
cdr3_aa: CAWSSMTGEQPQHF
cdr3_nt: TGTGCCTGGAGTAGTATGACAGGTGAGCAGCCCCAGCATTTT

v_call: TRBV15
j_call: TRBJ2-3
clone_size: few
d_call: .
cdr3_aa: CATSSPGGGYTDTQYF
cdr3_nt: TGTGCCACCAGCAGCCCCGGGGGAGGATACACAGATACGCAGTATTTT

v_call: TRBV5-4
j_call: TRBJ2-7
clone_size: .
d_call: .
cdr3_aa: CASSLDFSYEQYF
cdr3_nt: TGTGCCAGCAGCTTGGACTTTTCCTACGAGCAGTACTTC